Many counts were recorded for the clone carrying this T cell receptor (beta chain). TCRdb re-called the RT-PCR reads with MiXCR, one entry per CDR3 protein. Of 650,000 to 800,000 distinct CDR3 sequences in the sample, approximately 14% were seen once. Germline V gene lookup returns CDR1 SGHDT and CDR2 YYEEEE. V dropped 4 bases and J dropped 4 bases, with 18 bases sitting between them. The CDR3 consists of 16 residues. The TCR comes from a female donor in good health, serving as a healthy control. J is TRBJ1-3 and V is TRBV5-6; D unresolved. Material for sequencing was memory CD4+ T cells from blood. CDR3 amino acids: CASSLRDRGVGNTIYF. The CDR3 DNA follows: TGTGCCAGCAGCCTGCGCGACCGAGGAGTCGGAAACACCATATATTTT.